A selection of T cell receptor beta chains follows, all from one sample in a study of blood T cell repertoires in COVID-19. Using immunoSEQ multiplex PCR, the repertoire was profiled, and TCRdb retains in-frame clones only, with some absent. The sample contains about 120,000 clones, roughly nine tenths of which appear only once. Sequencing was performed on peripheral blood. The receptor set was obtained from a man aged 65 to 79 with active or convalescent COVID-19. Each CDR3 is given with its conserved first and last residue. Each record gives: D gene, J gene, clone size, V gene, CDR3 protein, CDR3 DNA. D genes are given only for firm matches. Where a row states a size, it is once, few, many or the class of an expanded clone; other rows omit it.

D: -; J: TRBJ2-7; size: -; V: TRBV6-5; CDR3: CASSRGGTYEQYF; DNA: TGTGCCAGCAGTAGGGGAGGCACCTACGAGCAGTACTTC
D: -; J: TRBJ1-4; size: once; V: TRBV10-3; CDR3: CAISESGERAEKLFF; DNA: TGTGCCATCAGTGAGTCGGGCGAACGTGCTGAAAAACTGTTTTTT
D: -; J: TRBJ1-2; size: -; V: TRBV28; CDR3: CASSPSFYGYTF; DNA: TGTGCCAGCAGCCCCTCCTTTTATGGCTACACCTTC
D: -; J: TRBJ2-1; size: -; V: TRBV7-9; CDR3: CASSPTRAEQFF; DNA: TGTGCCAGCAGCCCAACTAGGGCTGAGCAGTTCTTC
D: TRBD1; J: TRBJ1-1; size: -; V: TRBV25-1; CDR3: CASSGQGPTEAFF; DNA: TGTGCCAGCAGTGGACAGGGTCCCACTGAAGCTTTCTTT
D: TRBD1; J: TRBJ2-2; size: -; V: TRBV18; CDR3: CASSPPGGQGNTGELFF; DNA: TGTGCCAGCTCACCACCAGGAGGACAGGGAAACACCGGGGAGCTGTTTTTT
D: TRBD2; J: TRBJ2-1; size: -; V: TRBV5-1; CDR3: CASSLDLAGPNEQFF; DNA: TGCGCCAGCAGCTTGGATCTAGCGGGACCGAATGAGCAGTTCTTC
D: -; J: TRBJ2-3; size: -; V: TRBV18; CDR3: CASSASARSTDTQYF; DNA: TGTGCCAGCTCAGCTAGCGCGAGAAGCACAGATACGCAGTATTTT
D: -; J: TRBJ1-4; size: -; V: TRBV4-2; CDR3: CASSQDYSGNEKLFF; DNA: TGTGCCAGCAGCCAAGATTATAGCGGGAATGAAAAACTGTTTTTT
D: TRBD1; J: TRBJ2-1; size: -; V: TRBV14; CDR3: CASSPTGNFYNEQFF; DNA: TGTGCCAGCAGCCCGACAGGGAATTTCTACAATGAGCAGTTCTTC
D: TRBD2; J: TRBJ2-1; size: -; V: TRBV27; CDR3: CASSWGLAGDEQFF; DNA: TGTGCCAGCAGTTGGGGACTAGCGGGAGATGAGCAGTTCTTC
D: TRBD1; J: TRBJ2-5; size: -; V: TRBV14; CDR3: CASATTGFQTQYF; DNA: TGTGCCAGCGCGACGACAGGGTTCCAGACCCAGTACTTC
D: TRBD2; J: TRBJ2-7; size: once; V: TRBV3-1/TRBV3-2; CDR3: CASSLSPSSGPYEQYF; DNA: TGTGCCAGCAGCCTTTCTCCATCTAGCGGGCCGTACGAGCAGTACTTC
D: -; J: TRBJ2-3; size: -; V: TRBV5-1; CDR3: CASSLVLGGGGTDTQYF; DNA: TGCGCCAGCAGCTTGGTCCTAGGGGGTGGCGGCACAGATACGCAGTATTTT
D: TRBD1; J: TRBJ1-6; size: -; V: TRBV18; CDR3: CASSQSTGGDSPLHF; DNA: TGTGCCAGCTCTCAAAGTACAGGGGGTGATTCACCCCTCCACTTT
D: TRBD1; J: TRBJ1-6; size: -; V: TRBV19; CDR3: CASSTLGTGTYNSPLHF; DNA: TGTGCCAGTAGTACCCTCGGGACAGGGACCTATAATTCACCCCTCCACTTT
D: -; J: TRBJ1-2; size: few; V: TRBV3-1/TRBV3-2; CDR3: CASSQEGASNGYTF; DNA: TGTGCCAGCAGCCAAGAGGGGGCGAGTAACGGCTACACCTTC
D: TRBD1; J: TRBJ1-5; size: -; V: TRBV19; CDR3: CASSPPGQGGHQPQHF; DNA: TGTGCCAGTAGTCCTCCCGGACAGGGGGGCCATCAGCCCCAGCATTTT
D: -; J: TRBJ1-6; size: -; V: TRBV28; CDR3: CASSHPGTKYNSPLHF; DNA: TGTGCCAGCAGTCATCCGGGAACCAAGTATAATTCACCCCTCCACTTT
D: TRBD1; J: TRBJ1-5; size: -; V: TRBV5-6; CDR3: CASSLAGFGTGLGQPQHF; DNA: TGTGCCAGCAGCTTGGCGGGATTTGGGACAGGGTTAGGACAGCCCCAGCATTTT
D: -; J: TRBJ2-2; size: -; V: TRBV13; CDR3: CASSLSEQGRGTGELFF; DNA: TGTGCCAGCAGCTTATCAGAACAGGGACGGGGCACCGGGGAGCTGTTTTTT
D: TRBD1; J: TRBJ1-2; size: -; V: TRBV7-9; CDR3: CASSLAAGGNGYTF; DNA: TGTGCCAGCAGCTTAGCGGCAGGGGGTAATGGCTACACCTTC
D: -; J: TRBJ2-7; size: -; V: TRBV28; CDR3: CASSSQYEQYF; DNA: TGTGCCAGCAGTTCCCAATACGAGCAGTACTTC
D: -; J: TRBJ1-6; size: -; V: TRBV5-1; CDR3: CASSLEQGANSPLHF; DNA: TGCGCCAGCAGCTTGGAACAGGGAGCAAATTCACCCCTCCACTTT
D: TRBD1; J: TRBJ1-2; size: -; V: TRBV28; CDR3: CASSSGDRTYGYTF; DNA: TGTGCCAGCAGTTCGGGGGACAGAACGTATGGCTACACCTTC
D: TRBD2; J: TRBJ2-7; size: -; V: TRBV6-5; CDR3: CASSYSASGGYEQYF; DNA: TGTGCCAGCAGTTACTCGGCTAGCGGGGGCTACGAGCAGTACTTC
D: TRBD1; J: TRBJ2-7; size: -; V: TRBV6-6; CDR3: CASSSGTGSYEQYF; DNA: TGTGCCAGCAGTTCTGGGACAGGGAGCTACGAGCAGTACTTC
D: -; J: TRBJ1-5; size: -; V: TRBV19; CDR3: CASSGGGSQPQHF; DNA: TGTGCCAGTAGTGGGGGGGGCAGTCAGCCCCAGCATTTT
D: -; J: TRBJ1-3; size: -; V: TRBV7-2; CDR3: CASSLARRNRVSSGNTIYF; DNA: TGTGCCAGCAGCTTAGCAAGAAGGAACAGGGTCAGCTCTGGAAACACCATATATTTT
D: -; J: TRBJ1-1; size: few; V: TRBV14; CDR3: CASSQAGSSEAFF; DNA: TGTGCCAGCAGCCAAGCAGGGTCCAGTGAAGCTTTCTTT
D: -; J: TRBJ2-3; size: -; V: TRBV7-9; CDR3: CASSVQIDTQYF; DNA: TGTGCCAGCAGCGTCCAAATAGATACGCAGTATTTT
D: TRBD1; J: TRBJ1-2; size: once; V: TRBV6-4; CDR3: CASSPSGTGGPGFTF; DNA: TGTGCCAGCAGTCCCTCGGGAACAGGGGGCCCCGGCTTCACCTTC
D: TRBD1; J: TRBJ1-4; size: -; V: TRBV5-1; CDR3: CASSPGQVGEKLFF; DNA: TGCGCCAGCAGCCCGGGACAGGTGGGAGAAAAACTGTTTTTT
D: -; J: TRBJ1-6; size: -; V: TRBV2; CDR3: CASGASTRNSPLHF; DNA: TGTGCCAGCGGGGCGTCGACACGGAATTCACCCCTCCACTTT
D: TRBD1; J: TRBJ1-4; size: -; V: TRBV6-5; CDR3: CASSKTGLEEKLFF; DNA: TGTGCCAGCAGTAAGACAGGGCTTGAGGAAAAACTGTTTTTT
D: -; J: TRBJ2-7; size: -; V: TRBV5-4; CDR3: CASSLAKGGPSSGQYF; DNA: TGTGCCAGCAGCTTGGCCAAAGGGGGACCGAGCTCTGGGCAGTACTTC
D: -; J: TRBJ1-2; size: -; V: TRBV5-1; CDR3: CASSLEGDYGYTF; DNA: TGCGCCAGCAGCTTAGAGGGGGACTATGGCTACACCTTC
D: -; J: TRBJ1-2; size: -; V: TRBV7-8; CDR3: CASSYDHSPGDDGYTF; DNA: TGTGCCAGCAGCTACGACCATTCTCCGGGGGATGATGGCTACACCTTC
D: -; J: TRBJ2-1; size: -; V: TRBV6-2/TRBV6-3; CDR3: CASNPGGGRLHNEQFF; DNA: TGTGCCAGCAACCCCGGGGGCGGGAGACTCCACAATGAGCAGTTCTTC
D: -; J: TRBJ1-1; size: -; V: TRBV19; CDR3: CASSIGTSEAFF; DNA: TGTGCCAGTAGTATAGGGACTTCCGAAGCTTTCTTT
D: -; J: TRBJ1-3; size: -; V: TRBV18; CDR3: CASTAQDTIYF; DNA: TGTGCCAGCACGGCTCAGGACACCATATATTTT
D: -; J: TRBJ1-3; size: -; V: TRBV6-1; CDR3: CASSEGGGRNTIYF; DNA: TGTGCCAGCAGTGAAGGGGGGGGACGGAACACCATATATTTT
D: -; J: TRBJ1-1; size: -; V: TRBV7-3; CDR3: CASSFDRFTEAFF; DNA: TGTGCCAGCAGCTTTGACAGGTTCACTGAAGCTTTCTTT
D: -; J: TRBJ2-1; size: -; V: TRBV6-5; CDR3: CASSYGIAAYNEQFF; DNA: TGTGCCAGCAGTTATGGTATTGCGGCTTACAATGAGCAGTTCTTC
D: -; J: TRBJ1-5; size: -; V: TRBV28; CDR3: CASSRGGWQPQHF; DNA: TGTGCCAGCAGTAGGGGGGGCTGGCAGCCCCAGCATTTT
D: TRBD1; J: TRBJ1-2; size: many; V: TRBV6-4; CDR3: CASRPHGQGGAYGYTF; DNA: TGTGCCAGCAGGCCACATGGACAGGGAGGTGCCTATGGCTACACCTTC
D: -; J: TRBJ2-7; size: -; V: TRBV20-1; CDR3: CSASPPAGKGNGEQYF; DNA: TGCAGTGCTAGTCCCCCTGCGGGAAAGGGGAATGGCGAGCAGTACTTC
D: TRBD1; J: TRBJ1-2; size: once; V: TRBV6-5; CDR3: CASSYGTVPYGYTF; DNA: TGTGCCAGCAGTTACGGGACAGTACCCTATGGTTACACCTTC